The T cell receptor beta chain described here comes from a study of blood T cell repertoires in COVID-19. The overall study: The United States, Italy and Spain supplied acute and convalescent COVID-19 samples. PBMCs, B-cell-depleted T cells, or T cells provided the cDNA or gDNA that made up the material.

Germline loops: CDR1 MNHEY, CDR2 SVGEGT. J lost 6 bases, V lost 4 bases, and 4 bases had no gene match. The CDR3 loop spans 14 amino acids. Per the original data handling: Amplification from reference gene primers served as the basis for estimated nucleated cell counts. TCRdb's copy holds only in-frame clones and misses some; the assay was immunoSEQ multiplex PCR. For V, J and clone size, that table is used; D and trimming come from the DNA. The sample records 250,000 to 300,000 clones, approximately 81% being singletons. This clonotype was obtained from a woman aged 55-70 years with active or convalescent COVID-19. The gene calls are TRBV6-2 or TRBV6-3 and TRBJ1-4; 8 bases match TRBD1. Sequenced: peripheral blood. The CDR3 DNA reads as TGTGCCAGCAGTTCAGGGGGCGGGGATGAAAAACTGTTTTTT. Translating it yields CASSSGGGDEKLFF.